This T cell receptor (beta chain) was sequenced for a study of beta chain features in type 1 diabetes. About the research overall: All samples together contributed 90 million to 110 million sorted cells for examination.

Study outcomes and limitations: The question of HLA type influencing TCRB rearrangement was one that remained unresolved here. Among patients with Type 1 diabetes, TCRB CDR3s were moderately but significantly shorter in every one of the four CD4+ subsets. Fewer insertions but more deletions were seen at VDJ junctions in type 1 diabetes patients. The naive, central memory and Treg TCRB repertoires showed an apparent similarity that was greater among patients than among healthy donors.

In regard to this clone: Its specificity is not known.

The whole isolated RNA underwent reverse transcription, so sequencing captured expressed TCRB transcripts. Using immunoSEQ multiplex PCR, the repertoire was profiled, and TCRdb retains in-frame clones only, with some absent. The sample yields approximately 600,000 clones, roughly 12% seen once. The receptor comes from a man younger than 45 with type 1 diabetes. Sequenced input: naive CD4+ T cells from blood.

DNA for the CDR3: TGTGCCAGCAGAACAAATAGCGGGGCAGGTGGAGAGACCCAGTACTTC. It encodes CASRTNSGAGGETQYF. J is TRBJ2-5 and V is TRBV7-2; 8 bases fit TRBD2. The trim removed 6 bases at V and 4 bases at J, leaving 13 bases unmatched. The CDR3 has 16 amino acids. CDR1 is SGHTA, CDR2 FQGNSA, per germline.